This T cell receptor (beta chain) was documented in a study of OX40 agonist ivuxolimab in advanced cancers. Study-level information: While on treatment, patients had intravenous ivuxolimab at 0.01 to 10 mg/kg every 2 weeks.

Study observations and caveats: Clonal expansion from baseline to week 6 occurred in both CD4+ and CD8+ T cells. On average, a greater number of expanded clones characterised CD8+ T cells relative to CD4+.

Profiling relied on immunoSEQ multiplex PCR, and the TCRdb table lists in-frame clones only, not all of them. The sample lists 85,000 to 130,000 clones, 90% seen once, with under 0.4% in the top ten. CDR1 MNHEY and CDR2 SMNVEV come from the germline V gene (reference sequence). This CDR3 comprises 15 residues. The trim removed 6 bases at V and 2 bases at J, leaving 8 bases unmatched. Worth noting for this clone: As yet, its antigen is unknown.

The receptor was isolated from an adult with an advanced solid tumor such as melanoma, head and neck, liver or kidney cancer. The chain carries TRBV27 and TRBJ2-7, with 9 nucleotides matching TRBD2. The sequenced sample was CD4+ or CD8+ T cells sorted from blood, obtained in a trial of the OX40 agonist ivuxolimab. The CDR3 spells CASSLGTSLPYEQYF. CDR3 nucleotide sequence: TGTGCCAGCAGCCTCGGGACTAGCCTTCCCTACGAGCAGTACTTC.